A single T cell receptor beta chain is shown here with its context. This entry comes from a study of blood T cell repertoires in COVID-19. Background on the study: COVID-19 samples from acute and convalescent phases originated in the United States, Italy and Spain. T cells, B-cell-depleted T cells, or PBMCs provided the cDNA or gDNA that served as material.

The V end lost 2 bases, the J end lost 8 bases, and 18 bases lay between the germline ends. The CDR3 has 15 amino acids. Germline loops: CDR1 MNHEY, CDR2 SVGAGI. Authors' analysis steps: Reference gene primer amplification yielded estimated nucleated cell counts. TCRdb keeps only in-frame clones here, not all; method: immunoSEQ multiplex PCR. That table gives V, J and clone size, and the DNA gave D and trimming. The data hold roughly 87,000 clones, with approximately 79% observed a single time. This TCR was sampled from a woman over 75 with acute or convalescent COVID-19. Sample: peripheral blood. The rearrangement joins TRBV6-5 to TRBJ1-2; D unclear. CDR3 coding DNA: TGTGCCAGCAGTTACCTCGGGGAGGCGACTGGGGGCTACACCTTC. Protein: CASSYLGEATGGYTF.